This TCR beta chain was retrieved from a study of blood T cell repertoires in COVID-19. Germline trimming cut 6 bases from V and 3 bases from J; bases unmatched to any gene: 5. Germline values: CDR1 MDHEN, CDR2 SYDVKM. This CDR3 contains 14 residues. Clones were sequenced by immunoSEQ multiplex PCR, and TCRdb holds only the in-frame ones, with some missing. The sample contains some 55,000 clones, 65% to 80% of which appear only once. The sample comprised peripheral blood. This chain links TRBV28 with TRBJ2-5, with 9 bases lining up with TRBD2. This TCR was sampled from a man between 65 and 79 years old with active or convalescent COVID-19. The CDR3 here is CASRIAGGEETQYF. CDR3 nucleotide sequence: TGTGCCAGCAGGATCGCGGGAGGGGAAGAGACCCAGTACTTC.